This entry describes one TCR beta chain. Its antigen is unidentified. Trimming removed 8 bases from V and 2 bases from J, with 16 bases in between. The CDR3 is made up of 15 amino acids. CDR1 is LNHDA and CDR2 is SQIVND in the germline V gene (reference sequence). The data were obtained in a study of early stage breast cancer tumors. Produced via immunoSEQ multiplex PCR; TCRdb's table is partial and in-frame only. The repertoire includes thousands of clones, around 70% of them detected once, and 15% to 17% sits in the top ten. Study-wide points: Blood repertoires resembled normal breast more than tumor.

The V call is TRBV19, the J call TRBJ2-4; D is ambiguous. Sequenced input: breast tumor tissue. The origin of this receptor is a person in their sixties with breast cancer. For the CDR3, the DNA is TGTGCCAGTTCAGAAAGCTATTCGACCAAAAACATTCAGTACTTC. This encodes CASSESYSTKNIQYF. Full variable domain (remainder filled in from reference TRBV19 and TRBJ2-4): DGGITQSPKYLFRKEGQNVTLSCEQNLNHDAMYWYRQDPGQGLRLIYYSQIVNDFQKGDIAEGYSVSREKKESFPLTVTSAQKNPTAFYLCASSESYSTKNIQYFGAGTRLSVL.